The 4 T cell receptor beta chains below all came from one sample that was sequenced in a study of CD8+CD57+ T cells in acquired aplastic anemia. According to the study, genomic DNA was the template for TCR beta VDJ and CDR3 profiling. TCRdb reprocessed the reads via MiXCR and lists one record per CDR3 protein. Of some 240,000 distinct CDR3 sequences detected, approximately 35% appear once; the ten largest clones hold 0.95% to 1.2%. Sequencing was done on a sample of sorted CD4+, CD8+, or CD8+CD57+ T cells (not recorded which) from PBMCs. These receptor sequences come from a human donor in good health, serving as a control.

This clonotype occurred a few times. V usage is TRBV12-3 or TRBV12-4 and J usage is TRBJ2-4; no firm D call. There are 13 residues in the CDR3. Trimming shortened V by 3 bases and J by 8 bases, and 11 bases separated the two germline ends. The CDR3 protein is CASSLGRVDIQYF. The CDR3 DNA reads TGTGCCAGCAGTTTGGGTAGGGTGGACATTCAGTACTTC.

Remarks on this clonotype: One junction end does not reproduce the germline sequence, and a read error may be involved. This chain joins TRBV2 and TRBJ1-1, with a tentative D call TRBD1 (6 bases). In germline, CDR1 is SNHLY, CDR2 FYNNEI. This CDR3 spans 13 amino acids. The CDR3 region is CASSGTGNAEAFF. In DNA form, the CDR3 reads TGTGCCAGCAGTGGAACAGGGAACGCTGAAGCTTTCTTT.

In its sample, this clonotype was seen many times. The V gene is TRBV20-1, the J gene TRBJ2-1; 7 bases line up with TRBD2. From germline, CDR1 is DFQATT and CDR2 SNEGSKA (reference sequence). The CDR3 consists of 16 residues. With V trimmed by 3 bases and J by 6 bases, 14 bases remained unmatched. CDR3 in amino acids: CSASRGLDAPSNEQFF. In DNA form, the CDR3 reads TGCAGTGCTAGTCGCGGACTAGACGCACCGAGCAATGAGCAGTTCTTC.

This clonotype was recorded a few times. This chain connects TRBV25-1 to TRBJ1-1; the D is unclear. The germline gives CDR1 MGHDK, CDR2 SYGVNS. This CDR3 has 14 amino acids. V lost 7 bases to trimming and J lost 0 bases, with 12 bases between them. The CDR3 sequence is CASTPRELNTEAFF. CDR3 nucleotide sequence: TGTGCCAGCACCCCCCGGGAGTTGAACACTGAAGCTTTCTTT.